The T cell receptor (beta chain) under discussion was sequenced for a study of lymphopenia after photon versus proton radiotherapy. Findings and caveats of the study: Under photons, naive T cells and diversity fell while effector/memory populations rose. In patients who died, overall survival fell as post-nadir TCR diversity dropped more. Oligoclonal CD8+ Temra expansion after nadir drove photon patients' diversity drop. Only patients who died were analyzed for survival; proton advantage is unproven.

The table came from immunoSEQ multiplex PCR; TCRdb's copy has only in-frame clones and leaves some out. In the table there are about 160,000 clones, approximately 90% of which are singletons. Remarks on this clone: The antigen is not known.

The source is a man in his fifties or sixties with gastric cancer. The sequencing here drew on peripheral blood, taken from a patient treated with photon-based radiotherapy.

CDR3 nucleotide sequence: TGTGCCAGCAGCGCGGGGACAGGGCCCTACAATGAGCAGTTCTTC. Translated, it gives CASSAGTGPYNEQFF. The chain recombines TRBV7-9 with TRBJ2-1; 9 nucleotides match TRBD1. Germline assignment: CDR1 SEHNR and CDR2 FQNEAQ (reference sequence). The V and J ends lost 5 bases and 2 bases, in that order; junction bases with no gene match: 4. CDR3 length: 15 amino acids.